This T cell receptor (beta chain) emerged from a study of identifying expanded T cells in peripheral blood. Healthy donors had no documented immune events, such as infections, while sampled. In this sample, this clone turned up a few times. Its antigen is as yet unknown. Repertoires were generated with immunoSEQ multiplex PCR, while TCRdb's copy carries only in-frame clones and drops some. The sample yields 130,000 or so clones, about 80% seen once. The J segment lost 16 bases and the V segment lost 5 bases, leaving 11 bases of the junction unmatched. This CDR3 region has 13 residues. The germline V gene encodes CDR1 MNHEY and CDR2 SVGAGI. Regarding the study as a whole: About 1.3 clones differed between technical replicates, versus approximately 16 and 20 over time.

This TCR was recovered from a person aged 18 to 75 in good health. The gene calls are TRBV6-5 and TRBJ1-6, with TRBD1 matching 7 bases. Source material: blood. CDR3 DNA sequence: TGTGCCAGCAGTCAACAGGGGACACGAGTACTCCACTTT. Amino acids: CASSQQGTRVLHF.